Listed here is a single TCR beta chain. The record originates from a study of cytomegalovirus exposure and HLA in healthy donors. Overall study context: In terms of ancestry, the Caucasian-associated cluster contained more than 65% of the 398 genotyped donors.

The CDR3 covers 15 residues. V was clipped by 6 bases and J by 2 bases; unmatched bases: 7. The germline V gene has CDR1 ENHRY and CDR2 SYGVKD. The PCR made use of 60 Vbeta and 13 Jbeta primers. TCRdb keeps only in-frame clones here, not all; method: immunoSEQ multiplex PCR. Its clone listing holds around 100,000 clones. Specimen: PBMCs. The chain recombines TRBV10-3 with TRBJ1-5; 7 bases agree with TRBD1. The sequence was obtained from a man aged 45 to 65 in good health and CMV-seronegative. CDR3 amino acids: CAISRTGDGNQPQHF. The CDR3 DNA is TGTGCCATCAGCCGTACAGGGGATGGCAATCAGCCCCAGCATTTT.